The source of this T cell receptor (beta chain) is a study of T cell responses to AZD1222 COVID-19 vaccine. The study's findings and limits: The sample set comprised mostly white British donors with more females, and clonal diversity was possibly underestimated. Spike-specific TCRs gained breadth and depth after people received two AZD1222 doses.

The germline V gene encodes CDR1 SGHVS and CDR2 FQNEAQ. Losses at the gene ends were 5 bases for V and 4 bases for J; bases not matched to a gene: 6. CDR3 size: 15 residues. About this clone: Its antigen is not identified.

Using immunoSEQ multiplex PCR, the repertoire was profiled, and TCRdb retains in-frame clones only, with some absent. The table includes around 150,000 clones, 94% detected once. This chain connects TRBV7-8 to TRBJ2-2; TRBD2 aligns across 8 bases. Specimen: peripheral blood, collected on day 0 of AZD1222 vaccination. The clonotype was recovered from an adult in good health. The CDR3 nucleotides read TGTGCCAGCAGCCCGCCACTAGCGGCCACCGGGGAGCTGTTTTTT. Translated: CASSPPLAATGELFF.